This is a list of T cell receptor beta chains from one sample in a study of T-cell reconstitution after alpha-beta-depleted transplantation in children. MiXCR, applied by TCRdb to the PCR reads, yields one record per CDR3 protein. The sample has a few hundred thousand distinct CDR3 sequences, about 23% seen once. Sequencing used PBMCs, obtained before TCRalphabeta/CD19-depleted stem cell transplant. The source is a girl aged 2-10 years with Fanconi anemia, due to receive a stem cell transplant. CDR3s include the opening cysteine and the closing phenylalanine or tryptophan. The D gene is left open where the match is weak.

D	V	J	CDR3
NA	TRBV20-1	TRBJ2-5	CSDRTQETQYF
NA	TRBV20-1	TRBJ2-1	CSARGRRVSYNEQFF
TRBD2	TRBV7-3	TRBJ2-1	CASSPGLAGNNEQFF
TRBD1	TRBV4-2	TRBJ2-6	CASSLGQGGTSGANVLTF
NA	TRBV20-1	TRBJ2-1	CSELAGTYNEQFF
NA	TRBV7-2	TRBJ2-2	CASSFGTYTGELFF
TRBD2	TRBV10-3	TRBJ2-3	CAILSGLAPDTQYF
NA	TRBV20-1	TRBJ2-1	CSAMTRIHEQFF
NA	TRBV10-3	TRBJ1-2	CAISAGEQAVSYGYTF
TRBD2	TRBV5-4	TRBJ2-1	CASSPIAGLAYNEQFF
NA	TRBV20-1	TRBJ2-7	CSASGDRYEQYF
NA	TRBV29-1	TRBJ1-6	CSVHPGYDNSPLHF
TRBD1	TRBV15	TRBJ1-2	CATSRDPRSPDRDSYGYTF
NA	TRBV29-1	TRBJ2-7	CSVEEVANYEQYF
TRBD2	TRBV7-2	TRBJ2-1	CASSRSGRASMRNEQFF
TRBD2	TRBV4-2	TRBJ2-5	CASSQGLAGGLLYQETQYF
NA	TRBV7-9	TRBJ2-7	CASSSEGYEQYF
TRBD2	TRBV10-2	TRBJ2-2	CASSVLAGGLNTGELFF